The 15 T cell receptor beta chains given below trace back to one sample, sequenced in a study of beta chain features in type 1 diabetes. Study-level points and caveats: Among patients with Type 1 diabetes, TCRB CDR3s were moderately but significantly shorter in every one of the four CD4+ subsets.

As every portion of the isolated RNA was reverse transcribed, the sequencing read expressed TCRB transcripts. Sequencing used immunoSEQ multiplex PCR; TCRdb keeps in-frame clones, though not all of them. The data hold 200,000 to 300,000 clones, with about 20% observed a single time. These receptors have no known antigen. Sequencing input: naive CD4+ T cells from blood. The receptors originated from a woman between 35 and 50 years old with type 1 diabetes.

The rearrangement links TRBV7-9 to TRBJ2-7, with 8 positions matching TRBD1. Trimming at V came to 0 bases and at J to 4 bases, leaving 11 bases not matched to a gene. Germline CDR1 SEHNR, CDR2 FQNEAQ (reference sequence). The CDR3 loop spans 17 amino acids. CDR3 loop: CASSLAQPGGQGYEQYF. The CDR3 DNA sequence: TGTGCCAGCAGCTTAGCCCAGCCTGGAGGACAGGGTTACGAGCAGTACTTC.

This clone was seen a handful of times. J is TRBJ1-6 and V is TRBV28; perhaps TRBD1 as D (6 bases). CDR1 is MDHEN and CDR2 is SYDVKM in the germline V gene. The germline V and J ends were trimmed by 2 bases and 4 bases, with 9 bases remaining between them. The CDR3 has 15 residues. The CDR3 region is CASSLGQTYNSPLHF. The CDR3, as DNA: TGTGCCAGCAGTTTAGGACAGACGTATAATTCACCCCTCCACTTT.

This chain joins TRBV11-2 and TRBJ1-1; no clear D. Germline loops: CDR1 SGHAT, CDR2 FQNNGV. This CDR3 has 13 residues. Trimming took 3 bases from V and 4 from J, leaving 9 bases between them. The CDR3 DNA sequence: TGTGCCAGCAGCTTTATGGGGAGCACTGAAGCTTTCTTT. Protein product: CASSFMGSTEAFF.

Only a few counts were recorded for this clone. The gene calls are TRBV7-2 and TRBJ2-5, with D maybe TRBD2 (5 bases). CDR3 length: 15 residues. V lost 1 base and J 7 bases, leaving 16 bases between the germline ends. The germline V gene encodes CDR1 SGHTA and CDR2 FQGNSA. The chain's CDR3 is CASSLGTQRAGTQYF. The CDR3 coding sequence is TGTGCCAGCAGCTTAGGGACCCAAAGGGCGGGGACCCAGTACTTC.

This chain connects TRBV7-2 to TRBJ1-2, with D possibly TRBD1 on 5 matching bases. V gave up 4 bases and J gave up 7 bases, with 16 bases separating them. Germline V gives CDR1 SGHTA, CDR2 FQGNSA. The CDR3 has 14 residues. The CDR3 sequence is CASSWNWRGAGYTF. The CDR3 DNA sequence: TGTGCCAGCAGCTGGAATTGGAGGGGAGCTGGCTACACCTTC.

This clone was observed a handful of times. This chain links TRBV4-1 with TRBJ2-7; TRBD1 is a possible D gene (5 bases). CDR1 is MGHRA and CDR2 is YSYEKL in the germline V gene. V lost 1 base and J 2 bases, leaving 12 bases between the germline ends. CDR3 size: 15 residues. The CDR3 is CASSQGTGMPYEQYF. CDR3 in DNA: TGCGCCAGCAGCCAAGGTACAGGTATGCCCTACGAGCAGTACTTC.

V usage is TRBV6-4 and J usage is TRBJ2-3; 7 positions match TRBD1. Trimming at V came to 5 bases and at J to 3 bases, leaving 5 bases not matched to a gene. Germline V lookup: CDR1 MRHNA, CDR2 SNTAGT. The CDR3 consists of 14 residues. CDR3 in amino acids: CASSPGQSTDTQYF. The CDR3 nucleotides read TGTGCCAGCAGTCCGGGACAGTCAACAGATACGCAGTATTTT.

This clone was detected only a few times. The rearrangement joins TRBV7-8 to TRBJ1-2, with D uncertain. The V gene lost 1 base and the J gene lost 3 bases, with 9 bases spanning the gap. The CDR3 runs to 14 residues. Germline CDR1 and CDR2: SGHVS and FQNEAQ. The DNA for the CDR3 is TGTGCCAGCAGCTTAGGGGGAGTCGACTATGGCTACACCTTC. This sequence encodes CASSLGGVDYGYTF. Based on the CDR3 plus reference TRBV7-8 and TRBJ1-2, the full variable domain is GAGVSQSPRYKVAKRGQDVALRCDPISGHVSLFWYQQALGQGPEFLTYFQNEAQLDKSGLPSDRFFAERPEGSVSTLKIQRTQQEDSAVYLCASSLGGVDYGYTFGSGTRLTVV.

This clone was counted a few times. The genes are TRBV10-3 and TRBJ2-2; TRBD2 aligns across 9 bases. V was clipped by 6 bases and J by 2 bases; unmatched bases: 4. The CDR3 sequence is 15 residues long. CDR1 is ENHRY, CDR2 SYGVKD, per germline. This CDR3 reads CAIRASGTNTGELFF. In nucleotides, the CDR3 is TGTGCCATCAGGGCTAGCGGGACTAACACCGGGGAGCTGTTTTTT.

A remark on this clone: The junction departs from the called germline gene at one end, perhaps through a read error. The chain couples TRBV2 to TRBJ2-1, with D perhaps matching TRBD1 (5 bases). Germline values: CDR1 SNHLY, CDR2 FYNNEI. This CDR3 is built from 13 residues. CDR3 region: CASREGRGNEQFF. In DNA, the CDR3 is TGTGCCAGCAGAGAAGGTAGGGGCAATGAGCAGTTCTTC.

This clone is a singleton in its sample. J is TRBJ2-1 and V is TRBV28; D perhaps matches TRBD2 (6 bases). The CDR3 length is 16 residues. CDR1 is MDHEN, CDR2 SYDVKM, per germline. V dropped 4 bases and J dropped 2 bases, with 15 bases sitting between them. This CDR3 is CASSSPRRRAYNEQFF. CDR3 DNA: TGTGCCAGCAGTTCCCCGCGGCGGAGGGCCTACAATGAGCAGTTCTTC.

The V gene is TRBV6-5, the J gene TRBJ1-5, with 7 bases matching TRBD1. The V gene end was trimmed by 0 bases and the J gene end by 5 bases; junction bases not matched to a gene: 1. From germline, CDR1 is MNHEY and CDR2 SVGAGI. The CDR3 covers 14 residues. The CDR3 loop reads CASSYSGGYQPQHF. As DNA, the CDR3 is TGTGCCAGCAGTTACTCAGGGGGCTATCAGCCCCAGCATTTT.

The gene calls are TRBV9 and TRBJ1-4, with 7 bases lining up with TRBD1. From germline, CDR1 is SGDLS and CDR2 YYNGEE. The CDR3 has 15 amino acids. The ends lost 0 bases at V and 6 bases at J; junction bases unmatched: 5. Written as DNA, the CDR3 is TGTGCCAGCAGCGTAGTGGGGACAGCTGATGAAAAACTGTTTTTT. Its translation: CASSVVGTADEKLFF.

The CDR3 is CASSLMGLGNNEQFF. CDR3 bases: TGCGCCAGCAGCTTGATGGGACTAGGTAACAATGAGCAGTTCTTC. The chain uses TRBV5-1 and TRBJ2-1, with 8 bases aligning to TRBD2. The CDR3 consists of 15 residues. V gave up 1 base and J gave up 5 bases; unmatched junction bases: 5. The germline V gene encodes CDR1 SGHRS and CDR2 YFSETQ.

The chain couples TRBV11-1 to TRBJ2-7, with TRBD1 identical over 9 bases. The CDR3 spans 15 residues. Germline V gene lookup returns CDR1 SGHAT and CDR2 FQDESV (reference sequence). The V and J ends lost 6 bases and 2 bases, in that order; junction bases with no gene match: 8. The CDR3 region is CASRPGTGSPYEQYF. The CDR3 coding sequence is TGTGCCAGCAGGCCCGGGACAGGGAGTCCCTACGAGCAGTACTTC.